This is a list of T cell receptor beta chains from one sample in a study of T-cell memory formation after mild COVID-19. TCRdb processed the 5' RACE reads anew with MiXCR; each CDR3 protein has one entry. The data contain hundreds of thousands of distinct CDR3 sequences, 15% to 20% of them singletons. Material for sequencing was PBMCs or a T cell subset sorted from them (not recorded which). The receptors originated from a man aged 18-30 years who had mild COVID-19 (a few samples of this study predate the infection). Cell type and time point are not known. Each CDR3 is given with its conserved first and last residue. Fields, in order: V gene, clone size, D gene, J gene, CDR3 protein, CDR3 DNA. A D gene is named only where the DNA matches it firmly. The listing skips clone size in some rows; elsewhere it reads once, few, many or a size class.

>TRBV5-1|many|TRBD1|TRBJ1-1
CASSRAGGMNTEAFF
TGCGCCAGCAGCCGCGCAGGGGGTATGAACACTGAAGCTTTCTTT
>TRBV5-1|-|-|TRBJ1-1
CASSLGGTENTEAFF
TGCGCCAGCAGCTTGGGAGGGACGGAGAACACTGAAGCTTTCTTT
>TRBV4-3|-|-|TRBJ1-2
CASSQGPTRVTGGYTF
TGCGCCAGCAGCCAAGGGCCTACCAGGGTAACGGGCGGCTACACCTTC
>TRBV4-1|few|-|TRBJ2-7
CASSQVGGVDEQYF
TGCGCCAGCAGCCAAGTAGGGGGAGTAGACGAGCAGTACTTC
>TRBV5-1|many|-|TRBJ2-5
CASSSPTGETQYF
TGCGCCAGCAGCTCCCCCACGGGAGAGACCCAGTACTTC
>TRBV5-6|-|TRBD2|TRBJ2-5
CASSRSGAQYF
TGTGCCAGCAGTCGTAGCGGGGCTCAGTACTTC
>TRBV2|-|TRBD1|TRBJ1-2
CASSLSRTGGDGYTF
TGTGCCAGCAGTCTAAGCCGGACAGGGGGCGATGGCTACACCTTC
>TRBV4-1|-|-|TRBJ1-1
CASSLERRVSTEAFF
TGCGCCAGCAGCCTGGAACGACGAGTCTCCACTGAAGCTTTCTTT
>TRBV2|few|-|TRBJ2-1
CASTDYNEQFF
TGTGCCAGCACTGACTACAATGAGCAGTTCTTC
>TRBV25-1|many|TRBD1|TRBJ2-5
CASSEQGASETQYF
TGTGCCAGCAGTGAACAGGGGGCATCGGAGACCCAGTACTTC